This T cell receptor (beta chain) was identified in a study of control samples from healthy donors and cancer patients. This table comes from immunoSEQ multiplex PCR, and its TCRdb copy is limited to in-frame clones, with some not included. This sample has roughly 92,000 clones, with approximately 90% found just once. The CDR3 contains 16 residues. The V gene's germline CDR1 is LGHDT and CDR2 YNNKEL (reference sequence). With 4 bases clipped from V and 6 bases from J, the junction kept 9 bases outside the gene matches. The chain is built from TRBV3-1 (or the pseudogene TRBV3-2) and TRBJ2-3; 11 bases line up with TRBD2. This clonotype was obtained from a woman between 45 and 65 years old in good health. Sequences were obtained from blood. As DNA, the CDR3 is TGTGCCAGCAGCCTTGGGGTAGCGGGGGGGATGGATACGCAGTATTTT. Translated, it gives CASSLGVAGGMDTQYF.